This T cell receptor (beta chain) was retrieved from a study of blood T cell repertoires in COVID-19. Study summary: Samples representing acute and convalescent COVID-19 were sourced from the United States, Italy and Spain. Nucleic acid was either cDNA or gDNA, and it came from T cells, B-cell-depleted T cells, or PBMCs.

Methods used by the authors: Estimation of nucleated cell counts was performed using reference gene primer amplification. The table came from immunoSEQ multiplex PCR; TCRdb's copy has only in-frame clones and leaves some out. V, J and clone size derive from that table, while D and trimming were established from the DNA sequence. Of approximately 170,000 clones listed, less than 85% are singletons. Looked up from germline, CDR1 is GTSNPN and CDR2 is SVGIG (reference sequence). Trimming left V 4 bases short and J 5 bases short, with 14 bases between. The CDR3 is 13 amino acids. This chain uses TRBV30 with TRBJ1-1; D is possibly TRBD1 (5 bases). What was sequenced was peripheral blood. The origin of this receptor is a woman between 45 and 65 years old with acute or convalescent COVID-19. In DNA form, the CDR3 reads TGTGCCTGGAACAACAGGCGGGAGACTGAAGCTTTCTTT. Amino acids: CAWNNRRETEAFF.